This T cell receptor (beta chain) comes out of a study of blood T cell repertoires in COVID-19. In the original workflow: Using reference gene primer amplification, nucleated cell counts were estimated. Profiled with immunoSEQ multiplex PCR; TCRdb holds only in-frame clones, not every one. V, J and clone size are those of that table, while D and trimming were read from the DNA. The sample includes under 250,000 clones, roughly 88% of them seen just once. The CDR3 covers 14 residues. The ends were cut back, 10 bases at V and 5 bases at J, with 20 bases in the middle. Germline V gene data show CDR1 as SNHLY and CDR2 as FYNNEI. Seattle-derived patients entered the study during active infection and were followed longitudinally.

Sequenced sample: peripheral blood. This TCR was recovered from a woman aged 25 to 45 with COVID-19, enrolled during active disease. The V call is TRBV2, the J call TRBJ2-5, with a possible D match to TRBD2 (5 bases). The CDR3 sequence is CATLAGLPTETQYF. DNA of the CDR3: TGTGCCACGCTAGCAGGACTCCCGACGGAGACCCAGTACTTC.